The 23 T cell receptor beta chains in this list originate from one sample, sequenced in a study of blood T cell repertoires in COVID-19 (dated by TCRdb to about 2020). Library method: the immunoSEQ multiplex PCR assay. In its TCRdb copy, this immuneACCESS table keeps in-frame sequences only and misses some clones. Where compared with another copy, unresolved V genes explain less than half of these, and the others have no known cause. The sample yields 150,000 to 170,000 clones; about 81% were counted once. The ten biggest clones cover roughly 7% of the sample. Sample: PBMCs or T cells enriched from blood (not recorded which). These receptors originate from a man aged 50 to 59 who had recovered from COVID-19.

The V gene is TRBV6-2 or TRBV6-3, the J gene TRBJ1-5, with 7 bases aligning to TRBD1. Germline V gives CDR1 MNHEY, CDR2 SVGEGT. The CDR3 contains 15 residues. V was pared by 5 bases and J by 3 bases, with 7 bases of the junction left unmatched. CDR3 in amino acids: CASSLQQGSNQPQHF. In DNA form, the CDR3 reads TGTGCCAGCAGTCTACAACAGGGGTCCAATCAGCCCCAGCATTTT.

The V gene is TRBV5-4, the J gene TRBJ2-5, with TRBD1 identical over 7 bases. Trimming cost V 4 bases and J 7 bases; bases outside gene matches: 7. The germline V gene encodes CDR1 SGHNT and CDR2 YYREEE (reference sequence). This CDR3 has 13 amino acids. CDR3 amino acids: CASSLDRSGTQYF. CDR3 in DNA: TGTGCCAGCAGCCTGGACAGGTCTGGGACCCAGTACTTC.

Written as DNA, the CDR3 is TGTGCCAGCAGCTTAGGATCTAGCGGGGGGGCCGCCAAAAACATTCAGTACTTC. It is translated as CASSLGSSGGAAKNIQYF. The chain is built from TRBV7-6 and TRBJ2-4, with 12 bases fitting TRBD2. This CDR3 is 18 amino acids long. J gave up 1 base and V 1 base, and 5 bases lay outside the gene matches. Germline V CDR1 and CDR2: SGHVS, FNYEAQ.

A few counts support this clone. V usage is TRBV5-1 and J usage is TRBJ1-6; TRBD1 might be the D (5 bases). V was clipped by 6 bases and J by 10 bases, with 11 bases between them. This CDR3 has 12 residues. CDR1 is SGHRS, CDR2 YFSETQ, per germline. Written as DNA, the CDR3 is TGCGCCAGCACCGATCCAGGGTCACCCCTCCACTTT. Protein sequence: CASTDPGSPLHF.

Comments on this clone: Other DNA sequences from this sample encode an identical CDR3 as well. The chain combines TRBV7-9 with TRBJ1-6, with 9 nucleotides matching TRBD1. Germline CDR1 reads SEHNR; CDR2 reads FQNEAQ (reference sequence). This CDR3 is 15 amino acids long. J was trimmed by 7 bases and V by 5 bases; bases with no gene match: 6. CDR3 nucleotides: TGTGCCAGCAGCCCGGGACAGGGAAGGAATTCACCCCTCCACTTT. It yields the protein CASSPGQGRNSPLHF.

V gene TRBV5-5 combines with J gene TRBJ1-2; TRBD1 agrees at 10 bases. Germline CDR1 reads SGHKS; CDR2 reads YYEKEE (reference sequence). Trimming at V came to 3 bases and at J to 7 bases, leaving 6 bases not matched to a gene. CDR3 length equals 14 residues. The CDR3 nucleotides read TGTGCCAGCAGCTGGGGACAGGGGAATGGTGGCTACACCTTC. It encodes CASSWGQGNGGYTF.

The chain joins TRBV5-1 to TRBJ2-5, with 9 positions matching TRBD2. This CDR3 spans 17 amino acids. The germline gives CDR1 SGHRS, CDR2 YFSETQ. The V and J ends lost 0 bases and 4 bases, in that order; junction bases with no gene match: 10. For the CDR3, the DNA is TGCGCCAGCAGCTTGGGGCTGGTGGCGGGGGGGCGAGAGACCCAGTACTTC. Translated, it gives CASSLGLVAGGRETQYF.

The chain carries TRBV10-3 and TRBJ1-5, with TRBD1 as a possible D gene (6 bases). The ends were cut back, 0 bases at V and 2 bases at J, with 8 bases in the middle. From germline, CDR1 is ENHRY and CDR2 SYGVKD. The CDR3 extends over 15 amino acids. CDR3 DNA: TGTGCCATCAGTGAGTCTCCAGGGGGCAATCAGCCCCAGCATTTT. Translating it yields CAISESPGGNQPQHF.

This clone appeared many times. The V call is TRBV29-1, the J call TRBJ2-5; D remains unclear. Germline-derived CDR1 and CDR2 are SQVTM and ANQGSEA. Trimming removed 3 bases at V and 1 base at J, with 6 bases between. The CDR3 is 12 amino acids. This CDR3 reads CSVDVSQETQYF. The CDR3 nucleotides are TGCAGCGTTGACGTCAGCCAAGAGACCCAGTACTTC.

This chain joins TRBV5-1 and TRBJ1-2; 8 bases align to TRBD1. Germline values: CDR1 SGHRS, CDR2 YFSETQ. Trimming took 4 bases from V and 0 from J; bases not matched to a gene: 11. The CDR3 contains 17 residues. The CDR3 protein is CASSPGGTGESNYGYTF. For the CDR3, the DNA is TGCGCCAGCAGCCCGGGCGGGACAGGAGAATCTAACTATGGCTACACCTTC.

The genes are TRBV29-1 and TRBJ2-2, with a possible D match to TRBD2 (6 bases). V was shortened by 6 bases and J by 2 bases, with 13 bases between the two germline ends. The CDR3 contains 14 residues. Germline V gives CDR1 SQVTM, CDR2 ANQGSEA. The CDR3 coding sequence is TGCAGCGTAGCCTGGAGGGCTAACACCGGGGAGCTGTTTTTT. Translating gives CSVAWRANTGELFF.

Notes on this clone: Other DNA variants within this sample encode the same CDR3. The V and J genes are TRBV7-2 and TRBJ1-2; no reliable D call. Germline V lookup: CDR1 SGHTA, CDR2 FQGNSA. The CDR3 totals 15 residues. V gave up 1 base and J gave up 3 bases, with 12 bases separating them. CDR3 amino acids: CASSLEADSDYGYTF. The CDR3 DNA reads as TGTGCCAGCAGCTTAGAGGCGGATTCGGACTATGGCTACACCTTC.

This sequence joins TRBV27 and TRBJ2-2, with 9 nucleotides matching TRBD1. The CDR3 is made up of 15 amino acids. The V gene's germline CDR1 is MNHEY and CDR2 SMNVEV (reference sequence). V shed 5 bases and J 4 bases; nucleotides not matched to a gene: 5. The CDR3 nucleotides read TGTGCCAGCAGTCCCGGGACAGGGCGCACCGGGGAGCTGTTTTTT. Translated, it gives CASSPGTGRTGELFF.

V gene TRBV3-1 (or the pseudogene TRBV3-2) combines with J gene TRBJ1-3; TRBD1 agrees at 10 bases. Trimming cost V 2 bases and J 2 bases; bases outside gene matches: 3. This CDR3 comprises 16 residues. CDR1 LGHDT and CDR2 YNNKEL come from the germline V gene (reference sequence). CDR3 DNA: TGTGCCAGCAGCCAAAGGACAGGGGGAACTGGAAACACCATATATTTT. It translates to CASSQRTGGTGNTIYF.

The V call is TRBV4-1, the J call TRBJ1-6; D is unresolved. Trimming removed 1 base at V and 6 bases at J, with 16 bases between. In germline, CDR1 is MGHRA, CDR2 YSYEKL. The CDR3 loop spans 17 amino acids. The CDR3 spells CASSQAERLVINSPLHF. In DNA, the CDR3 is TGCGCCAGCAGCCAAGCCGAAAGACTGGTGATTAATTCACCCCTCCACTTT.

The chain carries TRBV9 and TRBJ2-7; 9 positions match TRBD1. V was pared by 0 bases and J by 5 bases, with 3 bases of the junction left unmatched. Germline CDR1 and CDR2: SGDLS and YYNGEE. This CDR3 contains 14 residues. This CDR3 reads CASSVGTGDHEQYF. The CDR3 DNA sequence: TGTGCCAGCAGCGTAGGGACAGGGGACCACGAGCAGTACTTC.

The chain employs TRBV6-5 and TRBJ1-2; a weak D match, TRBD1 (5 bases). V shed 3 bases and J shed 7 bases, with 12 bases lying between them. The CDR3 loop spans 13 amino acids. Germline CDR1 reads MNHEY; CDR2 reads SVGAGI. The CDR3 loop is CASSYGALGGYTF. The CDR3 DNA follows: TGTGCCAGCAGTTATGGGGCCCTAGGTGGCTACACCTTC.

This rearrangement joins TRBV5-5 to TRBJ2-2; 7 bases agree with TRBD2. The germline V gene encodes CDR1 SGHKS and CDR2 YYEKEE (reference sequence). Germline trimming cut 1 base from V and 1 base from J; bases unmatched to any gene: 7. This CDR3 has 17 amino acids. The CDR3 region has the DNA TGTGCCAGCAGCTTGACTAGCGCCTGGGGGAACACCGGGGAGCTGTTTTTT. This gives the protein CASSLTSAWGNTGELFF.

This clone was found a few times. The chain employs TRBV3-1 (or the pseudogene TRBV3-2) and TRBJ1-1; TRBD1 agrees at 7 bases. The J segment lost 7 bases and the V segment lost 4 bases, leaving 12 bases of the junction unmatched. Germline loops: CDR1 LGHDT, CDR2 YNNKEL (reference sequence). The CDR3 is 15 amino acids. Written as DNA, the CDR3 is TGTGCCAGCAGCCCCCAAGACAGGGCGCAGGTTGAAGCTTTCTTT. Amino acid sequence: CASSPQDRAQVEAFF.

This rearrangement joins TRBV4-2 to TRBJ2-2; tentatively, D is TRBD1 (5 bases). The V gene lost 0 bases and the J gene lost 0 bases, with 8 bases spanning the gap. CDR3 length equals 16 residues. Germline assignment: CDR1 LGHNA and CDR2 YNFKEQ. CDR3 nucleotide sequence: TGTGCCAGCAGCCAAGAGTTGACAGCGAACACCGGGGAGCTGTTTTTT. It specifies CASSQELTANTGELFF.

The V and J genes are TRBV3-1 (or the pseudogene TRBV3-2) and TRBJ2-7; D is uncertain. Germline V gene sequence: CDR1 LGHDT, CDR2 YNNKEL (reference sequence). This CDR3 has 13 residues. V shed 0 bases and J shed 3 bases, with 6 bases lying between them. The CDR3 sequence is CASSQDRGYEQYF. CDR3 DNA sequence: TGTGCCAGCAGCCAAGATCGCGGCTACGAGCAGTACTTC.

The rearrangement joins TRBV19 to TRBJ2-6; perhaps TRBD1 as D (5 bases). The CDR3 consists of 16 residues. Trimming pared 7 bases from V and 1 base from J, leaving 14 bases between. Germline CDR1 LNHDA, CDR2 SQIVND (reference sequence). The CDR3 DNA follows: TGTGCCAGTACCCTATTAAGGGGTTCTGGGGCCAACGTCCTGACTTTC. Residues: CASTLLRGSGANVLTF.

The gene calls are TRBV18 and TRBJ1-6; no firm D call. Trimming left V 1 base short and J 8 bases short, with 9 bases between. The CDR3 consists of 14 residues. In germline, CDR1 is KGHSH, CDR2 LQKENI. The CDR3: CASSPLGFDSPLHF. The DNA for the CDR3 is TGTGCCAGCTCACCACTCGGGTTTGATTCACCCCTCCACTTT.